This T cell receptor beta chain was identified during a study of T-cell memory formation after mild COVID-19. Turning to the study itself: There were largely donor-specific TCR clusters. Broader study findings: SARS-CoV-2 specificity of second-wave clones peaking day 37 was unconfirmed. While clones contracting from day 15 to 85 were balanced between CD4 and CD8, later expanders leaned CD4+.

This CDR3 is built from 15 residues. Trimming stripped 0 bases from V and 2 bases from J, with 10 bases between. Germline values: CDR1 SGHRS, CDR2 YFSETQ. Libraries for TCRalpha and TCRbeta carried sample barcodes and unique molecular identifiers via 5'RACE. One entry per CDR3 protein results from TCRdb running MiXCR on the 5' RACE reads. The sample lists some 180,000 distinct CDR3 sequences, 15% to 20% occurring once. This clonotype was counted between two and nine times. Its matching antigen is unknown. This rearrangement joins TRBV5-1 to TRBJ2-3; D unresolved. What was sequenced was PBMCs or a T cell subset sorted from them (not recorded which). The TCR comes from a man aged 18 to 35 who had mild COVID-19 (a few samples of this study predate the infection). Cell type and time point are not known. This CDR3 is CASSLVPPNTDTQYF. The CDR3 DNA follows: TGCGCCAGCAGCTTGGTCCCACCTAACACAGATACGCAGTATTTT.